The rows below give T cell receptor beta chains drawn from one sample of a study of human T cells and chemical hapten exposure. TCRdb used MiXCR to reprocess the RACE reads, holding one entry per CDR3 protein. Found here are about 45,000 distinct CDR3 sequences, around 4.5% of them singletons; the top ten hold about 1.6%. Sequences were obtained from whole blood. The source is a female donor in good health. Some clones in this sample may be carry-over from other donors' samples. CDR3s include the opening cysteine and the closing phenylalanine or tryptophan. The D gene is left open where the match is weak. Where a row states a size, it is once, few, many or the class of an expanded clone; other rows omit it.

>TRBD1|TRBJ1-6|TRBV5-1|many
TGCGCCAGCAGCTCGGGGACAGGGTTGACGACACCCCTCCACTTT
CASSSGTGLTTPLHF
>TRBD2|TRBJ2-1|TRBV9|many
TGTGCCAGCAGCAATAGCGGGGGATACAATGAGCAGTTCTTC
CASSNSGGYNEQFF
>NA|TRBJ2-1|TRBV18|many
TGTGCCAGCTCACCCGCCCTCCCCCGGGGTTACAATGAGCAGTTCTTC
CASSPALPRGYNEQFF
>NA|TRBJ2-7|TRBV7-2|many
TGTGCCAGCAGCTTAAGGGGTTTATCGACCTACGAGCAGTACTTC
CASSLRGLSTYEQYF
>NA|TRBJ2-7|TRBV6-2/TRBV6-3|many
TGTGCCAGCAATACAGGGCCCCTCTACGAGCAGTACTTC
CASNTGPLYEQYF
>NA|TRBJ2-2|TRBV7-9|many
TGTGCCAGCAGCTTAGAGCGTTGGACACAGGAACCCACCGGGGAGCTGTTTTTT
CASSLERWTQEPTGELFF
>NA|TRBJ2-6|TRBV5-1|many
TGCGCCAGCAGCTTGGAAGGGTCTGGGGCCAACGTCCTGACTTTC
CASSLEGSGANVLTF
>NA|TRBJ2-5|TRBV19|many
TGTGCCAGTAGTAGTTGGGAGACCCAGTACTTC
CASSSWETQYF
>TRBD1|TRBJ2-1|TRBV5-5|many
TGTGCCAGCAGCTTTTACGCGACAGGGATTGGTTATTTCGCCTCCTACAATGAGCAGTTCTTC
CASSFYATGIGYFASYNEQFF
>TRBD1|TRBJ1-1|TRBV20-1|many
TGCAGTGCGCGAACCACATCTCCAGGGGGTTCCGCTTCGGCTTTCTTT
CSARTTSPGGSASAFF
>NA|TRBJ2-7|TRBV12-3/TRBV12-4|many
TGTGCCAGCAGTTTCTCAGGGACCGAGCAGTACTTC
CASSFSGTEQYF
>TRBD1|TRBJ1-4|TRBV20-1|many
TGCAGTGCTGGGGACAGTCTTTTT
CSAGDSLF
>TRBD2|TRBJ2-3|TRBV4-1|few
TGCGCCAGCAGCCCAGGGACTAGTTCAGATACGCAGTATTTT
CASSPGTSSDTQYF
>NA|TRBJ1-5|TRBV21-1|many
TGTGCCAGCAGCTCTGAGGAGGGAATCCAGCCCCAGCATTTT
CASSSEEGIQPQHF
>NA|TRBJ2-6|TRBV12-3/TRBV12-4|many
TGTGCCAGCAGTTATCAAGGATCTGGGGCCAACGTCCTGACTTTC
CASSYQGSGANVLTF
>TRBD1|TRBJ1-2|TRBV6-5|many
TGTGCCAGCAAAATACGGGACAGGGGTTCCTCTAACTATGGCTACACCTTC
CASKIRDRGSSNYGYTF
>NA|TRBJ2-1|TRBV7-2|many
TGTGCCAGCAGTTACCACAATGAGCAGTTCTTC
CASSYHNEQFF
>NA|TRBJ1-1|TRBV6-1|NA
TGTGCCAGCAGTGAAGATTCAGGGGAAGGCACTGAAGCTTTCTTT
CASSEDSGEGTEAFF
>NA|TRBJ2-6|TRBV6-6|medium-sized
TGTGCCAGCAGTGCGGGGGCCAACGTCCTGACTTTC
CASSAGANVLTF
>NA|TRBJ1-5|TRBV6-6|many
TGTGCCAGCAGTTACACCGTTAGCAATCAGCCCCAGCATTTT
CASSYTVSNQPQHF
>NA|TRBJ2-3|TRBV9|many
TGTGCCAGCAGCGCGTTGACTAGCACAGATACGCAGTATTTT
CASSALTSTDTQYF
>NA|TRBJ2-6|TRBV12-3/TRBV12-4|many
TGTGCCAGCAGAAGCTTCACTGGGGCCAACGTCCTGACTTTC
CASRSFTGANVLTF
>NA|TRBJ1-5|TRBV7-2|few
TGTGCCAGCAGCCACCCTCTGGAGCCCCAGCATTTT
CASSHPLEPQHF
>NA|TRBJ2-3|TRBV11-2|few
TGTGCCAGCAGCTCCCTGAGGGGACCTGCAGATACGCAGTATTTT
CASSSLRGPADTQYF
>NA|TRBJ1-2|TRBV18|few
TGTGCCAGCTCACCAGGGATGCCCCTGACCGGCCCAAAGGGCTATGGCTACACCTTC
CASSPGMPLTGPKGYGYTF
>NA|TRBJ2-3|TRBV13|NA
TGTGCCAGCAGCTTTCTCAAATCCGGGACTCCCCCCCCGCAGTATTTT
CASSFLKSGTPPPQYF
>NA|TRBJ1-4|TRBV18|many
TGTGCCAGCTCACCACCAGCAGCAACTAATGAAAAACTGTTTTTT
CASSPPAATNEKLFF
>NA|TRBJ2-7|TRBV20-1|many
TGCAGGGCTACCAGAACCTCCTACGAGCAGTACTTC
CRATRTSYEQYF
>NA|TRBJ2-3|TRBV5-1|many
TGCGCCAGCAGCTTGCGGGGTTATAGCACAGATACGCAGTATTTT
CASSLRGYSTDTQYF
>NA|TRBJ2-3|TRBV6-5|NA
TGTGCCAGCAGTCCCCTAGGGCGGGGTTTCACAGATACGCAGTATTTT
CASSPLGRGFTDTQYF
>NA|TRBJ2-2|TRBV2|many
TGTGCCAGCAGTGAAGGACGCGGGGAAGGCGAGAACACCGGGGAGCTGTTTTTT
CASSEGRGEGENTGELFF
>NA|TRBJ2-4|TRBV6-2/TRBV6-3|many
TGTGCCAGCAGTTACTACGGGGGTCAGTACTTC
CASSYYGGQYF
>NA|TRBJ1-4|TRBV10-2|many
TGCGCCAGCAGCCAGGTAGCTGAAAGACTGTTTTTT
CASSQVAERLFF
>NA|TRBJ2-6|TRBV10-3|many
TGTGCCATCAGTGATCAAATTGCTGGGGCCAACGTCCTGACTTTC
CAISDQIAGANVLTF
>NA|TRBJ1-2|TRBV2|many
TGTGCCAGCGGTATGGGCCAAAACTCTGGCTACACCTTC
CASGMGQNSGYTF
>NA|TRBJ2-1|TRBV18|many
TGTGCCAGCTCAAGAGTCCGGTTCAATGAGCAGTTCTTC
CASSRVRFNEQFF
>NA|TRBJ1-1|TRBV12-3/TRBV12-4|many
TGTGCCAGCAGCCAGGGACAATCGAACACTGAAGCTTTCTTT
CASSQGQSNTEAFF
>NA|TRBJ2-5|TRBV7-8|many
TGTGCCAGCAGCTTTATGGGTCTCGGGCGGACCCAGTACTTC
CASSFMGLGRTQYF
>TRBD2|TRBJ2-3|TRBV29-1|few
TGCAGCGTTGTAGGCGGGGGGGCCCTTAGCCATACAGGGCGGGATACGCAGTATTTT
CSVVGGGALSHTGRDTQYF
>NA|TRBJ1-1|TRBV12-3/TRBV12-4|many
TGTGCCAGCAGTTTAAGGGAGGGGGAAGCTTTCTTT
CASSLREGEAFF
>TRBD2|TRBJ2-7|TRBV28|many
TGTGCCAGCAGTTCCGGGACTAGCGGACCTCGTGGAGCCTACGAGCAGTACTTC
CASSSGTSGPRGAYEQYF